The clone carrying this TCR beta chain was detected only once. The target antigen is unknown. The record originates from a study of prognosis after radiotherapy for stage I lung cancer. Study-level information: The patient group consisted of 13 men and roughly six women whose ages spanned about 53 to 95, median approximately 78 years. Overall study findings and caveats: Reports indicated that TRBV and TRBJ gene usage differed between patients with and without metastases, including differences in about nine V and two J genes after SBRT.

Two-round multiplex PCR, the amplification method, yielded TCR beta CDR3 from genomic DNA. Primers specific to each TRBV and TRBJ gene were used in first-round PCR. One entry per CDR3 protein results from TCRdb running MiXCR on the multiplex PCR reads. Here the sample spans some 30,000 distinct CDR3 sequences, 40% to 50% being singletons. V lost 2 bases and J lost 16, with 15 bases in between. Germline assignment: CDR1 SEHNR and CDR2 FQNEAQ (reference sequence). This CDR3 has 13 residues. Sample: PBMCs, taken before or after stereotactic body radiation therapy (not recorded which). This chain uses TRBV7-9 with TRBJ1-6; D is uncertain. The sequence derives from a donor aged 50 or older with non-small cell lung cancer. The CDR3 DNA is TGTGCCAGCAGCTTATCCGGGAAAACGGAACTCCACTTT. This translates into CASSLSGKTELHF.